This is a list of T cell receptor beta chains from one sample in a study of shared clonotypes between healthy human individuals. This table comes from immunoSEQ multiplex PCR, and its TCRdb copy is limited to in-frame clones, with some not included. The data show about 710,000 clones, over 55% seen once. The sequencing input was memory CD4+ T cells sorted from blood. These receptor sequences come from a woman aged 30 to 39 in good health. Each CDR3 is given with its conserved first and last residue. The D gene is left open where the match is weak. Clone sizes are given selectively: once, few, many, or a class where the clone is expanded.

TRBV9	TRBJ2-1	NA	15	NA	CASSPREDLAVEQFF	TGTGCCAGCAGCCCCCGCGAGGATTTAGCGGTTGAGCAGTTCTTC
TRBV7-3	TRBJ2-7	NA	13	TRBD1	CASSITGGYEQYF	TGTGCCAGCAGCATAACAGGGGGCTACGAGCAGTACTTC
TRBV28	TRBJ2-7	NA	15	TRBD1	CASSFRGTLGYEQYF	TGTGCCAGCAGTTTCAGGGGGACGCTCGGATACGAGCAGTACTTC
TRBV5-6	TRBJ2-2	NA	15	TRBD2	CASSLDGRVAGELFF	TGTGCCAGCAGCTTGGACGGGAGGGTGGCCGGGGAGCTGTTTTTT
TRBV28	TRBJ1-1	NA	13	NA	CASITPGNTEAFF	TGTGCCAGCATCACCCCGGGGAACACTGAAGCTTTCTTT
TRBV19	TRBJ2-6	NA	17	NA	CASSIGPAKSGANVLTF	TGTGCCAGTAGTATAGGGCCAGCTAAGTCTGGGGCCAACGTCCTGACTTTC
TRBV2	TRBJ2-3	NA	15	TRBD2	CASSEQLAGVDTQYF	TGTGCCAGCAGTGAACAGCTAGCGGGAGTAGATACGCAGTATTTT
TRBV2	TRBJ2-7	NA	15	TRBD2	CASRPLTSGAYEQYF	TGTGCCAGCAGACCTCTGACTAGCGGTGCCTACGAGCAGTACTTC
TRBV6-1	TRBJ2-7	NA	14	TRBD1	CASREPGQGYEQYF	TGTGCCAGCAGGGAACCGGGACAGGGCTACGAGCAGTACTTC
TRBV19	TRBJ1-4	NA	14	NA	CASRAVATNEKLFF	TGTGCCAGTAGGGCAGTCGCAACTAATGAAAAACTGTTTTTT
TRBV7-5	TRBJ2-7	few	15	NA	CVRSSRDSYAYEQYF	TGTGTCAGAAGCTCGAGGGACAGCTACGCCTACGAGCAGTACTTC
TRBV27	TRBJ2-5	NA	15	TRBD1	CASTLLRDRVETQYF	TGTGCCAGCACCCTACTCCGGGACAGGGTGGAGACCCAGTACTTC
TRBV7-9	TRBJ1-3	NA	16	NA	CASSFKYRVSGNTIYF	TGTGCCAGCAGCTTCAAATACAGGGTGTCAGGAAACACCATATATTTT
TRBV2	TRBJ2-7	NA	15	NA	CAALDRGERSYEQYF	TGTGCCGCACTCGACCGCGGGGAGCGGTCCTACGAGCAGTACTTC
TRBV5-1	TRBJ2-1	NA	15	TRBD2	CASSLGGLAEHEQFF	TGCGCCAGCAGCTTGGGAGGCCTAGCGGAACATGAGCAGTTCTTC
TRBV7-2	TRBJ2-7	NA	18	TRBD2	CASSLWAVGLAGDYEQYF	TGTGCCAGCAGCTTATGGGCTGTGGGGCTAGCGGGAGACTACGAGCAGTACTTC
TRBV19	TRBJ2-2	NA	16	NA	CASSMLGSLNTGELFF	TGTGCCAGTAGTATGCTGGGGTCCTTGAACACCGGGGAGCTGTTTTTT
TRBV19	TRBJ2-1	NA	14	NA	CASSSLYGYNEQFF	TGTGCCAGTAGCTCGCTATATGGCTACAATGAGCAGTTCTTC
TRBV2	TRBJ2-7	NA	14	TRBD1	CASNPQGAYHEQYF	TGTGCCAGCAACCCCCAGGGGGCGTACCACGAGCAGTACTTC
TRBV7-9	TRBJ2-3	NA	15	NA	CASSLSAGAVDTQYF	TGTGCCAGCAGCTTATCGGCAGGGGCGGTGGATACGCAGTATTTT
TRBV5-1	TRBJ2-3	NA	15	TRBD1	CASSIGQGPTDTQYF	TGCGCCAGCAGCATCGGACAGGGGCCAACAGATACGCAGTATTTT
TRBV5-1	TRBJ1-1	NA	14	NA	CASSWDGMNTEAFF	TGCGCCAGCAGCTGGGACGGCATGAACACTGAAGCTTTCTTT
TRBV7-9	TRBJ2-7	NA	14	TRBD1	CASSFEGDRGSLRF	TGTGCCAGCAGCTTTGAAGGGGACAGGGGATCCCTTAGGTTC
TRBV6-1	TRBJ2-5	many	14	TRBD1	CASSGRQGFETQYF	TGTGCCAGCAGTGGACGACAGGGGTTCGAGACCCAGTACTTC
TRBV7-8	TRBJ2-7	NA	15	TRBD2	CASSLSPSGSYEQYF	TGTGCCAGCAGCTTATCTCCTAGCGGGAGTTACGAGCAGTACTTC
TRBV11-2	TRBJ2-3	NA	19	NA	CASSLDLRLTDSSTDTQYF	TGTGCCAGCAGCTTAGATCTTCGTTTGACAGATTCTAGCACAGATACGCAGTATTTT
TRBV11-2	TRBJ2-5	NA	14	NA	CASSYRHQQETQYF	TGTGCCAGCAGCTACCGGCACCAACAAGAGACCCAGTACTTC
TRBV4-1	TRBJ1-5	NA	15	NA	CASSQDQSTGQPQHF	TGCGCCAGCAGCCAAGATCAAAGCACAGGTCAGCCCCAGCATTTT
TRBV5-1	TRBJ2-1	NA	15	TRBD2	CASSLGLRGRNEQFF	TGCGCCAGCAGCTTGGGGTTGCGGGGGAGAAATGAGCAGTTCTTC
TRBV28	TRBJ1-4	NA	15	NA	CASSSMGAVDEKLFF	TGTGCCAGCAGTTCCATGGGGGCCGTTGATGAAAAACTGTTTTTT
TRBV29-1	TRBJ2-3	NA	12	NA	CSVISSWDTQYF	TGCAGCGTTATCTCTAGCTGGGATACGCAGTATTTT
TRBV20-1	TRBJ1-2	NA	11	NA	CSANKQHGYTF	TGCAGTGCTAATAAACAGCATGGCTACACCTTC
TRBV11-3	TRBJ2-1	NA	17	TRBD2	CASSLLRPSGSRDEQFF	TGTGCCAGCAGCCTCCTTCGGCCTAGCGGGAGTAGGGATGAGCAGTTCTTC
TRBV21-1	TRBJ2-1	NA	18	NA	CASSHGISGRLLYNEQFF	TGTGCCAGCAGCCACGGTATAAGTGGCCGGCTATTATACAATGAGCAGTTCTTC
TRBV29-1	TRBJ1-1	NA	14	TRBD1	CSAIRQGRDTEAFF	TGCAGCGCCATTCGACAGGGGAGAGACACTGAAGCTTTCTTT